The 25 T cell receptor beta chains below come from one sample, sequenced in a study of T-cell memory formation after mild COVID-19. TCRdb redid the calling of the 5' RACE reads with MiXCR, one entry per CDR3 protein. The repertoire holds 300,000 to 350,000 distinct CDR3 sequences, approximately 12% seen once, with around a fifth in the top ten. Material: PBMCs or a T cell subset sorted from them (not recorded which). These receptors came from a man younger than 35 who had mild COVID-19 (a few samples of this study predate the infection). Cell type and time point are not known.

CDR3 amino acids: CATTPLWGTTLYEQYF. CDR3 in DNA: TGTGCCACCACGCCTCTTTGGGGGACAACCCTATACGAGCAGTACTTC. The J gene is TRBJ2-7, the V gene TRBV10-3; D might be TRBD1 (6 bases). CDR1 ENHRY and CDR2 SYGVKD come from the germline V gene. This CDR3 region has 16 residues. V was cut by 10 bases and J by 4 bases, with 26 bases left in between.

A few counts support this clonotype. The rearrangement links TRBV4-1 to TRBJ1-2; D remains ambiguous. V was shortened by 0 bases and J by 0 bases, with 14 bases between the two germline ends. Germline V gene sequence: CDR1 MGHRA, CDR2 YSYEKL. This CDR3 comprises 17 residues. The chain's CDR3 is CASSQEDGALANYGYTF. The CDR3 DNA is TGCGCCAGCAGCCAAGAGGATGGTGCGTTAGCTAACTATGGCTACACCTTC.

This clonotype was detected only a few times. V is TRBV7-2 and J is TRBJ2-2; D may be TRBD1 (6 bases). Germline V CDR1 and CDR2: SGHTA, FQGNSA. V shed 5 bases and J shed 0 bases, with 10 bases lying between them. This CDR3 spans 15 amino acids. CDR3 DNA sequence: TGTGCCAGCAGCCGGGACACAACGAACACCGGGGAGCTGTTTTTT. This sequence encodes CASSRDTTNTGELFF.

This chain uses TRBV10-3 with TRBJ2-3, with a tentative D call TRBD1 (6 bases). The CDR3 loop spans 15 amino acids. Germline V gene sequence: CDR1 ENHRY, CDR2 SYGVKD. The V gene lost 7 bases and the J gene lost 0 bases, with 14 bases spanning the gap. CDR3 region: CAITPDSISTDTQYF. DNA for the CDR3: TGTGCCATCACCCCGGACAGTATCAGCACAGATACGCAGTATTTT.

This rearrangement joins TRBV20-1 to TRBJ1-1, with a weak D call TRBD1 (5 bases). The CDR3 covers 16 residues. V gave up 0 bases and J gave up 4 bases, with 18 bases separating them. Germline V lookup: CDR1 DFQATT, CDR2 SNEGSKA (reference sequence). CDR3 protein: CSARDYVGRDGTEAFF. The CDR3, as DNA: TGCAGTGCTAGAGATTACGTAGGCAGGGATGGCACTGAAGCTTTCTTT.

The rearrangement links TRBV28 to TRBJ2-7; D may be TRBD1 or TRBD2 (6 bases each). CDR1 and CDR2 from the germline V gene are MDHEN and SYDVKM. The CDR3 sequence is 16 residues long. The CDR3 spells CAKGCPGETGLYEQYV. DNA of the CDR3: TGTGCAAAGGGGTGTCCGGGAGAAACAGGGCTCTACGAGCAGTACGTC.

In its sample, this clonotype was seen a few times. The chain joins TRBV27 to TRBJ1-4; no firm D call. Germline CDR1 reads MNHEY; CDR2 reads SMNVEV (reference sequence). V gave up 3 bases and J gave up 8 bases, with 10 bases separating them. The CDR3 runs to 13 residues. CDR3 region: CASSFRGSEKLFF. The CDR3, as DNA: TGTGCCAGCAGTTTCCGAGGGTCCGAAAAACTGTTTTTT. Supplemented by reference TRBV27 and TRBJ1-4, the full variable domain reads EAQVTQNPRYLITVTGKKLTVTCSQNMNHEYMSWYRQDPGLGLRQIYYSMNVEVTDKGDVPEGYKVSRKEKRNFPLILESPSPNQTSLYFCASSFRGSEKLFFGSGTQLSVL.

The chain uses TRBV5-1 and TRBJ2-5; D perhaps matches TRBD2 (6 bases). V was pared by 4 bases and J by 5 bases, with 18 bases between. Germline CDR1 SGHRS, CDR2 YFSETQ. The CDR3 runs to 15 residues. CDR3 sequence reads: CASSPADLGGETQYF. As DNA, the CDR3 is TGCGCCAGCAGCCCAGCTGATTTAGGAGGGGAGACCCAGTACTTC. Full variable domain (missing parts from reference TRBV5-1 and TRBJ2-5): KAGVTQTPRYLIKTRGQQVTLSCSPISGHRSVSWYQQTPGQGLQFLFEYFSETQRNKGNFPGRFSGRQFSNSRSEMNVSTLELGDSALYLCASSPADLGGETQYFGPGTRLLVL.

This clonotype was seen more than once but under ten times. The V and J genes are TRBV6-5 and TRBJ1-6, with D possibly being TRBD1 (6 bases). Germline V lookup: CDR1 MNHEY, CDR2 SVGAGI. The CDR3 loop spans 14 amino acids. V was trimmed by 3 bases and J by 9 bases, leaving 12 bases between them. In nucleotides, the CDR3 is TGTGCCAGCAGTTATACGCAGGGGACTTCACCCCTCCACTTT. It specifies CASSYTQGTSPLHF.

V is TRBV5-1 and J is TRBJ1-4, with D possibly matching TRBD1 (6 bases). Deletions cut 4 bases from V and 5 bases from J, with 12 bases between. The CDR3 length is 14 residues. The germline V gene has CDR1 SGHRS and CDR2 YFSETQ. The CDR3 is CASSRDTENEKLFF. As DNA, the CDR3 is TGCGCCAGCAGCCGGGACACGGAGAATGAAAAACTGTTTTTT.

The CDR3 nucleotides read TGTGCCAGCACCCACGAGAACCTCTATGGCTACACCTTC. Its protein is CASTHENLYGYTF. The chain is built from TRBV6-2 or TRBV6-3 and TRBJ1-2; D ambiguous. Germline V gives CDR1 MNHEY, CDR2 SVGEGT. The V end was cut by 7 bases, the J end by 4 bases, with 13 bases between. The CDR3 sequence is 13 residues long.

This clonotype has just a few counts. In DNA form, the CDR3 reads TGTGCCAGCAGCGCATTTCCGACAGGGGGCAAGGGGGCCAACGTCCTGACTTTC. The encoded protein is CASSAFPTGGKGANVLTF. The chain carries TRBV7-2 and TRBJ2-6, with 10 bases matching TRBD1. With V trimmed by 5 bases and J by 4 bases, 11 bases remained unmatched. CDR1 and CDR2 (germline): SGHTA, FQGNSA. The CDR3 covers 18 residues.

The table lists this clonotype with a few counts. The rearrangement links TRBV12-3 or TRBV12-4 to TRBJ2-5; tentatively, D is TRBD2 (6 bases). CDR3 length: 15 amino acids. Trimming removed 4 bases at V and 5 bases at J, with 17 bases between. The CDR3 loop is CASSSPARGWETQYF. The CDR3 DNA is TGTGCCAGCAGTTCTCCCGCCCGGGGGTGGGAGACCCAGTACTTC.

V usage is TRBV20-1 and J usage is TRBJ1-1, with D hard to call. Germline CDR1 and CDR2: DFQATT and SNEGSKA (reference sequence). This CDR3 region has 11 residues. Trimming took 3 bases from V and 4 from J, leaving 6 bases between them. The CDR3 sequence is CSASWGTEAFF. CDR3 in DNA: TGCAGTGCTAGCTGGGGCACTGAAGCTTTCTTT.

This rearrangement joins TRBV5-1 to TRBJ2-3; tentatively, D is TRBD1 (6 bases). This CDR3 contains 14 residues. V shed 2 bases and J shed 2 bases, with 9 bases lying between them. Germline CDR1 SGHRS, CDR2 YFSETQ. The CDR3 region is CASSLEGDTDTQYF. CDR3 sequence (DNA): TGCGCCAGCAGCTTAGAGGGGGACACAGATACGCAGTATTTT.

This clonotype has only a few counts. The chain has TRBV5-1 and TRBJ1-1, with a tentative D call TRBD1 (5 bases). V was clipped by 0 bases and J by 10 bases, with 13 bases between them. The CDR3 has 13 amino acids. Germline assignment: CDR1 SGHRS and CDR2 YFSETQ. CDR3 sequence: CASSLAPEGRAFF. In DNA form, the CDR3 reads TGCGCCAGCAGCTTGGCCCCCGAGGGGAGAGCTTTCTTT.

The rearrangement uses TRBV20-1 and TRBJ1-5; possible D gene TRBD1, 5 bases. From germline, CDR1 is DFQATT and CDR2 SNEGSKA (reference sequence). The CDR3 length is 13 residues. Trimming shortened V by 0 bases and J by 7 bases, and 10 bases separated the two germline ends. The DNA for the CDR3 is TGCAGTGCTAGAGAATCAGGGCCGCAGCCCCAGCATTTT. Translation gives CSARESGPQPQHF.

V usage is TRBV12-3 or TRBV12-4 and J usage is TRBJ2-1; 9 nucleotides align to TRBD2. Trimming at V came to 5 bases and at J to 8 bases, leaving 4 bases not matched to a gene. CDR3 length equals 13 residues. Here the CDR3 reads CASSPSGVYEQFF. As DNA, the CDR3 is TGTGCCAGCAGTCCTAGCGGGGTCTATGAGCAGTTCTTC.

CDR3: CATSDLRLVGTGELFF. CDR3 nucleotides: TGTGCCACCAGTGATTTGAGACTAGTAGGGACCGGGGAGCTGTTTTTT. The J gene is TRBJ2-2, the V gene TRBV24-1; possibly TRBD2 for D (6 bases). CDR3 length: 16 residues. Germline V gene lookup returns CDR1 KGHDR and CDR2 SFDVKD. The V end lost 0 bases, the J end lost 5 bases, and 12 bases lay between the germline ends.

The rearrangement joins TRBV12-3 or TRBV12-4 to TRBJ2-3; D is unresolved. The CDR3 consists of 14 residues. The V gene lost 3 bases and the J gene lost 4 bases, with 11 bases spanning the gap. CDR3 protein: CASSFLQSSDTQYF. The CDR3 DNA follows: TGTGCCAGCAGTTTCTTACAGAGTTCAGATACGCAGTATTTT.

This clonotype was counted a few times. This chain connects TRBV5-1 to TRBJ1-5; 7 bases match TRBD1. Trimming removed 1 base from V and 4 bases from J; junction bases left unmatched: 5. The CDR3 is 15 residues long. The germline CDR1 and CDR2 sequences are SGHRS and YFSETQ. The CDR3 DNA sequence: TGCGCCAGCAGCTTGTTTGCAGGGGGGAATCAGCCCCAGCATTTT. Its translation is CASSLFAGGNQPQHF.

In its sample, this clonotype was seen a few times. This rearrangement joins TRBV7-9 to TRBJ2-7; D unresolved. The V end lost 4 bases, the J end lost 2 bases, and 9 bases lay between the germline ends. CDR3 length: 13 amino acids. Germline loops: CDR1 SEHNR, CDR2 FQNEAQ (reference sequence). CDR3 amino acids: CASSWSEAYEQYF. The CDR3 DNA follows: TGTGCCAGCAGCTGGTCGGAAGCCTACGAGCAGTACTTC.

This clonotype has only a few counts. The rearrangement joins TRBV9 to TRBJ2-1; 8 positions agree with TRBD2. Trimming removed 0 bases from V and 4 bases from J; junction bases left unmatched: 3. The CDR3 totals 15 residues. In germline, CDR1 is SGDLS, CDR2 YYNGEE. Written as DNA, the CDR3 is TGTGCCAGCAGCGTAGGGACTAGCCTTTACAATGAGCAGTTCTTC. It specifies CASSVGTSLYNEQFF.

Only a few counts were recorded for this clonotype. The chain employs TRBV4-1 and TRBJ2-1; D ambiguous. The CDR3 spans 17 residues. V was trimmed by 1 base and J by 0 bases, leaving 13 bases between them. Germline CDR1 reads MGHRA; CDR2 reads YSYEKL. DNA for the CDR3: TGCGCCAGCAGCCAAGGTGGCGCCAGGAGCTCCTACAATGAGCAGTTCTTC. Translated, it gives CASSQGGARSSYNEQFF.

The chain combines TRBV7-2 with TRBJ2-5, with D perhaps given as TRBD1 or TRBD2 (6 bases each). The CDR3 has 17 residues. V was clipped by 1 base and J by 2 bases, with 17 bases between them. From germline, CDR1 is SGHTA and CDR2 FQGNSA. The CDR3 coding sequence is TGTGCCAGCAGCTTAGGAGTCGGGGGCCGGGGTCAAGAGACCCAGTACTTC. Translation: CASSLGVGGRGQETQYF.